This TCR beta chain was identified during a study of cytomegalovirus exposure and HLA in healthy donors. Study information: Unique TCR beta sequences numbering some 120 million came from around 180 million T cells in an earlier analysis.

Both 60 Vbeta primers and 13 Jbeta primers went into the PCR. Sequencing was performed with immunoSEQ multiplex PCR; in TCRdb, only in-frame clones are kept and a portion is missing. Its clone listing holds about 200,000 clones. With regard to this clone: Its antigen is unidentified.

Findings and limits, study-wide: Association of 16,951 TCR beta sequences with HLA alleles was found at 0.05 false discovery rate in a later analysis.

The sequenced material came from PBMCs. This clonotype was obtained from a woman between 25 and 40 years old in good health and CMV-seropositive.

The CDR3 protein is CASSLVAGGNSPLHF. The DNA of the CDR3 is TGTGCCAGCAGCTTAGTGGCAGGGGGTAATTCACCCCTCCACTTT. The rearrangement links TRBV7-9 to TRBJ1-6; TRBD1 matches at 7 bases. The CDR3 is 15 amino acids. From germline, CDR1 is SEHNR and CDR2 FQNEAQ (reference sequence). J gave up 6 bases and V 1 base, and 3 bases lay outside the gene matches.